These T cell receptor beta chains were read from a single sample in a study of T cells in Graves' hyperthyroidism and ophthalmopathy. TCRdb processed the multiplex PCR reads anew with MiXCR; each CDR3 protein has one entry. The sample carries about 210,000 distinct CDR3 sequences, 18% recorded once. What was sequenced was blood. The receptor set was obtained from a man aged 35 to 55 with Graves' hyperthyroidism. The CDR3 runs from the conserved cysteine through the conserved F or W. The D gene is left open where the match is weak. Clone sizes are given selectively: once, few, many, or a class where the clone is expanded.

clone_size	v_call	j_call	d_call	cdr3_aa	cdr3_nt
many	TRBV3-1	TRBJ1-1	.	CASSQDYRLTGGAFF	TGTGCCAGCAGCCAAGATTATAGGCTCACAGGAGGCGCTTTCTTT
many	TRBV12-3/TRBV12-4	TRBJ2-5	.	CASSAETKRGETQYF	TGTGCCAGCAGTGCGGAAACAAAGAGGGGAGAGACCCAGTACTTC
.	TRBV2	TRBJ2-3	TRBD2	CASRGGLAGGQDTQYF	TGTGCCAGCAGGGGTGGACTAGCGGGGGGGCAAGATACGCAGTATTTT
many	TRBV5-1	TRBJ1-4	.	CASSLWGVDEKLFF	TGCGCCAGCAGCCTATGGGGGGTTGATGAAAAACTGTTTTTT
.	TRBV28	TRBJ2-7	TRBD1	CASSLYRGVSYEQYF	TGTGCCAGCAGTTTATACAGGGGGGTCTCCTACGAGCAGTACTTC
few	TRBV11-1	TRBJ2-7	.	CASSLRGRTGMHEQYF	TGTGCCAGCAGCTTAAGGGGACGAACAGGGATGCACGAGCAGTACTTC
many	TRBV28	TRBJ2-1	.	CASSPAAEGDSNEQFF	TGTGCCAGCAGTCCTGCCGCCGAGGGGGACTCCAATGAGCAGTTCTTC
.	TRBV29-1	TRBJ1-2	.	CSVWGAGREVGYGYTF	TGCAGCGTTTGGGGTGCCGGACGGGAGGTGGGCTATGGCTACACCTTC
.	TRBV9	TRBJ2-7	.	CASSPGAKEEQYF	TGTGCCAGCAGCCCCGGCGCGAAGGAAGAGCAGTACTTC
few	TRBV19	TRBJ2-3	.	CASNPQQSDTQYF	TGTGCCAGTAACCCCCAGCAGTCAGATACGCAGTATTTT
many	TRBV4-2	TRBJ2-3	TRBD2	CASSQGTSGGSDTQYF	TGTGCCAGCAGCCAAGGCACTAGCGGGGGGTCAGATACGCAGTATTTT
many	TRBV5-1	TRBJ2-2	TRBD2	CARKAGSQPNTGELFF	TGCGCCAGGAAAGCGGGGAGTCAACCGAACACCGGGGAGCTGTTTTTT
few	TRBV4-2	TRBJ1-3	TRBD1	CASSQTGGSGNTIYF	TGTGCCAGCAGCCAGACAGGGGGCTCTGGAAACACCATATATTTT
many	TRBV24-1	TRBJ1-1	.	CATSDFDNTEAFF	TGTGCCACCAGTGATTTTGACAACACTGAAGCTTTCTTT
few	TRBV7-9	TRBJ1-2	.	CASSRVNRGYTF	TGTGCCAGCAGCCGGGTTAACCGGGGCTACACCTTC
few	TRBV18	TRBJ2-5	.	CASSPSRQQETQYF	TGTGCCAGCTCACCATCTAGACAACAAGAGACCCAGTACTTC
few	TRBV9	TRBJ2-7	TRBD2	CASSSGGSNSYEQYF	TGTGCCAGCAGCTCGGGGGGGTCCAACTCCTACGAGCAGTACTTC
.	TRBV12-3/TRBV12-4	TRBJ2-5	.	CASSFTDPETQYF	TGTGCCAGCAGTTTTACGGATCCAGAGACCCAGTACTTC
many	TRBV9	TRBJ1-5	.	CASSASGDSNQPQHF	TGTGCCAGCAGCGCTTCAGGGGATAGCAATCAGCCCCAGCATTTT
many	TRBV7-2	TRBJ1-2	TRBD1	CASSRPGTGGANYGYTF	TGTGCCAGCAGCCGTCCCGGGACAGGCGGGGCTAACTATGGCTACACCTTC
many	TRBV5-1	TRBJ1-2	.	CASSLRVGQGNGYTF	TGCGCCAGCAGCTTGAGGGTAGGCCAGGGCAATGGCTACACCTTC
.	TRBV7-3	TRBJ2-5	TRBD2	CASSRLAGLFETQYF	TGTGCCAGCAGCCGACTAGCGGGGCTTTTTGAGACCCAGTACTTC
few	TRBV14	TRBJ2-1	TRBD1	CASSPPTGTVYNEQFF	TGTGCCAGCAGCCCTCCTACCGGGACAGTTTACAATGAGCAGTTCTTC
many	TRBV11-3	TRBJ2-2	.	CASSYGTRMNTGELFF	TGTGCCAGCAGCTACGGGACGAGGATGAACACCGGGGAGCTGTTTTTT
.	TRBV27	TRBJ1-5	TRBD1	CASSLGRGTNQPQHF	TGTGCCAGCAGTTTAGGCAGGGGGACCAATCAGCCCCAGCATTTT
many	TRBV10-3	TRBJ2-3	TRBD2	CAISNSGGRTDTQYF	TGTGCCATCAGCAATAGCGGGGGACGCACAGATACGCAGTATTTT
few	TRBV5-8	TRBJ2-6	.	CASSSRGGFSGANVLTF	TGTGCCAGCAGCTCCCGTGGGGGCTTCTCTGGGGCCAACGTCCTGACTTTC